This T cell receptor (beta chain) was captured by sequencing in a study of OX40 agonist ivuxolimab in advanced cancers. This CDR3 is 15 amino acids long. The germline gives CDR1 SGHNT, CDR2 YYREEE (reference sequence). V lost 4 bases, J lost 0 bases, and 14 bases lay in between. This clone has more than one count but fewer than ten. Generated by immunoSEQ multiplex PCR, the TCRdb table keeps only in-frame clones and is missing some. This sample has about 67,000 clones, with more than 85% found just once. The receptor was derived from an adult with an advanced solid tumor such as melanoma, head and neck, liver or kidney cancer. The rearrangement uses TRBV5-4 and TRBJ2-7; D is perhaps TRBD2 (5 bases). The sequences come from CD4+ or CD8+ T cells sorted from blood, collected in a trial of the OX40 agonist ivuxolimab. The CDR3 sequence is CASSPTPGNSYEQYF. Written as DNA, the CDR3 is TGTGCCAGCAGCCCCACCCCGGGAAACTCCTACGAGCAGTACTTC.